This is a list of T cell receptor beta chains from one sample in a study of T-cell memory formation after mild COVID-19. TCRdb re-called the 5' RACE reads through MiXCR, storing one row per CDR3 protein. This table holds some 180,000 distinct CDR3 sequences, 15% to 20% found once. The material sequenced was PBMCs or a T cell subset sorted from them (not recorded which). Receptors were obtained from a man aged 18 to 30 who had mild COVID-19 (a few samples of this study predate the infection). Cell type and time point are not known. Both conserved end residues are part of each CDR3. Fields, in order: D gene, J gene, clone size, V gene, CDR3 protein, CDR3 DNA. D genes are given only for firm matches. Not every row has a clone size; where given, it reads once, few, many or a size class.

D: .
J: TRBJ2-2
size: few
V: TRBV7-3
CDR3: CASRDWGAGTGELFF
DNA: TGTGCCAGCAGGGATTGGGGGGCCGGGACCGGGGAGCTGTTTTTT

D: .
J: TRBJ1-3
size: .
V: TRBV7-2
CDR3: CASSSQGLEGNTIYF
DNA: TGTGCCAGCAGCTCGCAGGGCTTAGAAGGAAACACCATATATTTT

D: .
J: TRBJ1-6
size: few
V: TRBV7-2
CDR3: CASSYRTEANSPLHF
DNA: TGTGCCAGCAGCTACAGGACAGAAGCAAATTCACCCCTCCACTTT

D: TRBD2
J: TRBJ2-2
size: few
V: TRBV5-5
CDR3: CASSNLGRLAGPTGELFF
DNA: TGTGCCAGTAGCAACCTCGGCCGGCTAGCGGGGCCCACCGGGGAGCTGTTTTTT

D: .
J: TRBJ1-5
size: few
V: TRBV28
CDR3: CASREEDQPQHF
DNA: TGTGCCAGCAGGGAAGAAGATCAGCCCCAGCATTTT

D: .
J: TRBJ2-5
size: .
V: TRBV20-1
CDR3: CSARAGQTQYF
DNA: TGCAGTGCTAGAGCAGGCCAGACCCAGTACTTC

D: .
J: TRBJ2-1
size: few
V: TRBV9
CDR3: CASSVAAASNEQFF
DNA: TGTGCCAGCAGCGTAGCAGCAGCATCCAATGAGCAGTTCTTC

D: .
J: TRBJ1-1
size: .
V: TRBV7-9
CDR3: CASSDVGPDTEAFF
DNA: TGTGCCAGCAGCGACGTGGGGCCTGACACTGAAGCTTTCTTT

D: TRBD1
J: TRBJ1-1
size: .
V: TRBV19
CDR3: CASSRETGITEAFF
DNA: TGTGCCAGTAGTCGGGAGACAGGGATCACTGAAGCTTTCTTT

D: TRBD1
J: TRBJ1-2
size: few
V: TRBV7-2
CDR3: CASSPGGQGGNGYTF
DNA: TGTGCCAGCAGCCCAGGGGGCCAGGGTGGAAATGGCTACACCTTC

D: .
J: TRBJ2-4
size: .
V: TRBV24-1
CDR3: CATSDGGRGPAKNIQYF
DNA: TGTGCCACCAGTGATGGAGGACGGGGCCCAGCCAAAAACATTCAGTACTTC

D: TRBD2
J: TRBJ2-3
size: few
V: TRBV7-3
CDR3: CASSLTGLARDTQYF
DNA: TGTGCCAGCAGCTTAACAGGACTAGCGAGGGATACGCAGTATTTT

D: .
J: TRBJ2-1
size: few
V: TRBV5-1
CDR3: CASSLGGNSYNEQFF
DNA: TGCGCCAGCAGCTTGGGAGGGAATTCCTACAATGAGCAGTTCTTC

D: .
J: TRBJ1-2
size: once
V: TRBV5-5
CDR3: CASSLEESYGYTF
DNA: TGTGCCAGCAGCTTGGAAGAGTCCTATGGCTACACCTTC

D: .
J: TRBJ1-1
size: few
V: TRBV6-5
CDR3: CASSYRSQGNTEAFF
DNA: TGTGCCAGCAGCTATCGGAGTCAGGGTAACACTGAAGCTTTCTTT

D: .
J: TRBJ1-1
size: .
V: TRBV5-5
CDR3: CASSLGNPGLYTEAFF
DNA: TGTGCCAGCAGCTTGGGAAACCCAGGGCTGTACACTGAAGCTTTCTTT

D: TRBD2
J: TRBJ2-3
size: few
V: TRBV29-1
CDR3: CSVGTSGTTDTQYF
DNA: TGCAGCGTCGGGACTAGCGGGACCACAGATACGCAGTATTTT

D: .
J: TRBJ1-3
size: few
V: TRBV7-9
CDR3: CASSLRGSSSGNTIYF
DNA: TGTGCCAGCAGCCTAAGGGGGAGCAGCTCTGGAAACACCATATATTTT

D: .
J: TRBJ2-3
size: few
V: TRBV4-3
CDR3: CASSPGDWTDTQYF
DNA: TGCGCCAGCAGCCCAGGGGATTGGACAGATACGCAGTATTTT

D: TRBD1
J: TRBJ2-5
size: .
V: TRBV5-6
CDR3: CASSPAGTGGETQYF
DNA: TGTGCCAGCAGCCCCGCCGGGACAGGGGGTGAGACCCAGTACTTC

D: TRBD1
J: TRBJ2-2
size: .
V: TRBV6-2/TRBV6-3
CDR3: CASSHRGQNTGELFF
DNA: TGTGCCAGCAGTCACAGGGGACAGAACACCGGGGAGCTGTTTTTT

D: .
J: TRBJ2-2
size: few
V: TRBV18
CDR3: CASSPPSFTGELFF
DNA: TGTGCCAGCTCACCACCGTCGTTCACCGGGGAGCTGTTTTTT

D: .
J: TRBJ1-1
size: few
V: TRBV5-1
CDR3: CASRNTGITEAFF
DNA: TGCGCCAGCCGAAATACAGGGATCACTGAAGCTTTCTTT

D: .
J: TRBJ2-3
size: .
V: TRBV5-1
CDR3: CASSPGGDRSTDTQYF
DNA: TGCGCCAGCAGCCCGGGGGGCGACAGGAGCACAGATACGCAGTATTTT

D: .
J: TRBJ2-5
size: .
V: TRBV5-4
CDR3: CASSLGRVQETQYF
DNA: TGTGCCAGCAGCTTGGGTCGGGTCCAAGAGACCCAGTACTTC

D: TRBD1
J: TRBJ2-2
size: .
V: TRBV4-3
CDR3: CASSHLTGQANTGELFF
DNA: TGCGCCAGCAGCCACCTAACCGGACAGGCTAACACCGGGGAGCTGTTTTTT

D: .
J: TRBJ2-5
size: few
V: TRBV3-2
CDR3: CAQDQGQTYQETQYF
DNA: TGTGCCCAGGACCAGGGACAGACGTACCAAGAGACCCAGTACTTC

D: .
J: TRBJ2-3
size: .
V: TRBV9
CDR3: CASTKRQSSPDTQYF
DNA: TGTGCCAGCACCAAGCGGCAGTCTTCCCCAGATACGCAGTATTTT

D: .
J: TRBJ1-3
size: .
V: TRBV2
CDR3: CASSESSFSGNTIYF
DNA: TGTGCCAGCAGTGAATCCAGCTTCTCTGGAAACACCATATATTTT